This T cell receptor (beta chain) is drawn from a study of T cell responses to AZD1222 COVID-19 vaccine (dated by TCRdb to the early 2020s). Describing the broader study: AZD1222 recipients whose second dose came at about 4 weeks and those whose second dose came at about 12 weeks were combined into one group, since spike-specific TCR depth and breadth did not differ between the two schedules. Trial participants were enrolled by age into 18-55, 56-69 and 70-plus year subgroups, with about 150, 28 and 57 TCR-sequenced participants respectively. TCR sequencing was performed for roughly 250 trial participants, of whom about 200 were given two doses of AZD1222 and around 25 were given two doses of MenACWY control vaccine. On the study overall, not on this receptor specifically: Vaccine-associated CD4 TCRs spanned the whole spike protein, with dominant responses in regions 160-218 and 743-854. The 56-69-year group was small, and its depth increase did not reach significance, likely because of low power. Nearly half of unique spike-specific TCRs reportedly recognized epitopes outside regions mutated in the B.1.351 and B.1.1.7 variants. After two AZD1222 doses, both the breadth and the depth of spike-specific TCRs were significantly higher than at day 0 and than in MenACWY recipients. Participants were mostly white British, with more females than males. The authors suggested clonal diversity may have been underestimated. Because no day 14 peak-response samples were available, the repertoires could be characterized only after the peak T cell response. Conclusions about previously exposed vaccinees are limited because only six or seven AZD1222 recipients were SARS-CoV-2 seropositive at baseline.

This specimen's time point label, interpreted: baseline before first vaccination. Samples from vaccinated people were obtained from the UK trials COV001 and COV002, which included a single-blind randomized controlled phase 2/3 trial of AZD1222 (ChAdOx1 nCoV-19) in healthy adults. Trial participant PBMC samples were collected at day 0 and day 28 after the second dose for TCRbeta chain sequencing. The CDR3 runs 15 residues from the cysteine to the phenylalanine. Only the CDR3 part of the read is kept: 45 bases, read in frame from the first base. CDR1 and CDR2 (MDHEN, SYDVKM) derive from the germline V gene. V trim: 6 bases; J trim: 7 bases; unmatched bases: 8. The CDR3 regions of human TCRbeta chains were analyzed by immunosequencing. Regarding the original processing steps: Repertoire TCRs were checked for matches against a reference library of SARS-CoV-2-specific TCRs that had been generated using the MIRA antigen-specificity platform. Breadth was defined as the fraction of unique TCRs that were SARS-CoV-2-associated, and depth was defined as the fraction of total T cells that were SARS-CoV-2-associated. Using the MIRA data, each spike-specific TCR was assigned both to the spike region to which the TCR was reactive and to a CD4 or CD8 class. Log10-transformed breadth and depth values were compared by one-way ANOVA with Sidak's multiple comparisons tests. TCRdb mirrors the immuneACCESS table, restricted to in-frame sequences. Some clones are absent from its copies; in checked studies, under half trace to an unresolved V gene, and the reason for the others is unknown. V and J calls and clone size are as listed in that table; D and trimming were resolved from the DNA. In all, the sample holds more than 150,000 clones, and about 93% of those were seen once. Of the sample, about 0.64% is held by the ten largest clones.

Concerning this clone itself: The specificity of this receptor is unknown. Per-base qualities were not stored, and no clone one base away is much larger.

The source material was peripheral blood, sampled on day 0 of AZD1222 vaccination. The receptor comes from an adult in good health. The rearranged chain carries TRBV28 and TRBJ1-5; a stretch of 11 junction bases matches TRBD1. The CDR3: CASRSGTGGWQPQHF. In nucleotide form, the sequence is TGTGCCAGCAGGTCCGGGACAGGGGGTTGGCAGCCCCAGCATTTT. The full variable domain, completed from the reference TRBV28 and TRBJ1-5 proteins outside the CDR3, reads DVKVTQSSRYLVKRTGEKVFLECVQDMDHENMFWYRQDPGLGLRLIYFSYDVKMKEKGDIPEGYSVSREKKERFSLILESASTNQTSMYLCASRSGTGGWQPQHFGDGTRLSIL.